This T cell receptor beta chain emerged from a study of cytomegalovirus exposure and HLA in healthy donors. Study-level points and caveats: V- and J-gene trimming in TCR beta was tied to a missense DCLRE1C variant by an analysis performed later.

With 60 Vbeta and 13 Jbeta primers, the PCR was carried out. Assay: immunoSEQ multiplex PCR; the TCRdb copy retains only in-frame clones and omits some. Among approximately 190,000 clones listed, approximately 70% were seen once. As to this clone: Its target is not known.

Nominally healthy donors provided the samples, though records likely missed some immune exposures. CDR1 and CDR2 (germline): SGHRS, YFSETQ. V lost 0 bases to trimming and J lost 0 bases, with 16 bases between them. CDR3 size: 18 residues. This clonotype was obtained from a woman aged 25 to 39 in good health and CMV-seronegative. What was sequenced was PBMCs. The genes are TRBV5-1 and TRBJ2-1; tentative D call: TRBD2 (6 bases). The CDR3 nucleotides read TGCGCCAGCAGCTTGGAAGATAAGGGGAGGTCCTCCTACAATGAGCAGTTCTTC. It encodes CASSLEDKGRSSYNEQFF.